The 6 T cell receptor beta chains in this list originate from one sample, sequenced in a study of cytomegalovirus exposure and HLA in healthy donors. Generated by immunoSEQ multiplex PCR, the TCRdb table keeps only in-frame clones and is missing some. The sample includes under 250,000 clones, around nine tenths seen only once; the top ten take about 2%. The sample taken for sequencing was PBMCs. All receptors derive from a young woman in good health and CMV-seropositive.

The chain joins TRBV7-2 to TRBJ1-5, with D tentatively TRBD1 (5 bases). Germline values: CDR1 SGHTA, CDR2 FQGNSA. This CDR3 comprises 15 residues. Trimming removed 6 bases at V and 6 bases at J, with 18 bases between. For the CDR3, the DNA is TGTGCCAGCAGGGAACAACCCTTAGGGGTTCAGCCCCAGCATTTT. This sequence encodes CASREQPLGVQPQHF. The full variable domain, with the rest looked up from reference TRBV7-2 and TRBJ1-5, is GAGVSQSPSNKVTEKGKDVELRCDPISGHTALYWYRQSLGQGLEFLIYFQGNSAPDKSGLPSDRFSAERTGGSVSTLTIQRTQQEDSAVYLCASREQPLGVQPQHFGDGTRLSIL.

V is TRBV9 and J is TRBJ2-2, with D tentatively TRBD1 (6 bases). Trimming pared 3 bases from V and 0 bases from J, leaving 15 bases between. Germline assignment: CDR1 SGDLS and CDR2 YYNGEE. CDR3 size: 17 residues. The CDR3 nucleotides are TGTGCCAGCAGCGACCCCAACAGGGACGCGAACACCGGGGAGCTGTTTTTT. Translation gives CASSDPNRDANTGELFF.

This chain connects TRBV15 to TRBJ1-3, with TRBD1 matching over 7 bases. CDR3 length equals 17 residues. With 1 base clipped from V and 0 bases from J, the junction kept 6 bases outside the gene matches. The germline V gene has CDR1 LNHNV and CDR2 YYDKDF (reference sequence). The CDR3 protein is CATSRAWTGPSGNTIYF. As DNA, the CDR3 is TGTGCCACCAGCAGAGCCTGGACAGGCCCCTCTGGAAACACCATATATTTT.

This clone showed up just once. The rearrangement links TRBV9 to TRBJ1-1; unclear D gene. The V gene lost 3 bases and the J gene lost 1 base, with 10 bases spanning the gap. The CDR3 spans 14 residues. CDR1 and CDR2 (germline): SGDLS, YYNGEE. CDR3 nucleotides: TGTGCCAGCAGCGCGGGGTTAGCGAACACTGAAGCTTTCTTT. Protein product: CASSAGLANTEAFF.

This clone was recorded a few times. The rearrangement links TRBV4-1 to TRBJ1-1; no clear D. CDR3 length: 15 residues. The V end lost 3 bases, the J end lost 4 bases, and 15 bases lay between the germline ends. The germline CDR1 and CDR2 sequences are MGHRA and YSYEKL. The CDR3 here is CASSHPLGSSTEAFF. The CDR3 DNA reads TGCGCCAGCAGCCACCCCCTCGGGAGTAGCACTGAAGCTTTCTTT.

The J gene is TRBJ1-1, the V gene TRBV6-6; D is undetermined. Trimming stripped 5 bases from V and 0 bases from J, with 10 bases between. The CDR3 extends over 14 amino acids. The germline CDR1 and CDR2 sequences are MNHNY and SVGAGI (reference sequence). The CDR3 DNA follows: TGTGCCAGCAGTCCTGACATCATGAACACTGAAGCTTTCTTT. Translated: CASSPDIMNTEAFF.